Presented here are 16 T cell receptor beta chains from one specimen sequenced in a study of T cells in localized non-small cell lung cancer. The protocol was immunoSEQ multiplex PCR, while the TCRdb copy is restricted to in-frame clones and leaves out a portion. The sample consists of under 7,500 clones, about 44% of them appearing once. The input for sequencing was lymph node tissue, taken before any cancer treatment. These receptors originate from a man aged 40-75 years with stage I lung adenocarcinoma.

This rearrangement joins TRBV18 to TRBJ2-2; perhaps TRBD1 as D (5 bases). Per the germline V gene, CDR1 is KGHSH and CDR2 is LQKENI. CDR3 size: 14 residues. V was cut by 4 bases and J by 6 bases, with 12 bases left in between. CDR3 in DNA: TGTGCCAGCTCACGTGACAGTTCGGCCGGGGAGCTGTTTTTT. Its translation is CASSRDSSAGELFF.

The chain couples TRBV9 to TRBJ2-1, with 10 bases matching TRBD2. The germline CDR1 and CDR2 sequences are SGDLS and YYNGEE. Trimming cost V 3 bases and J 10 bases; bases outside gene matches: 7. The length of the CDR3 is 14 residues. The CDR3 DNA is TGTGCCAGCAGCGGGCTAGCGGGAGTCGGGGAGCAGTTCTTC. Its protein product is CASSGLAGVGEQFF.

The chain links TRBV18 to TRBJ1-2; D remains unclear. The CDR3 is 13 residues long. Germline lookup yields CDR1 KGHSH and CDR2 LQKENI. V lost 3 bases and J 5 bases, leaving 10 bases between the germline ends. In nucleotides, the CDR3 is TGTGCCAGCTCACCCGTGGCGTCTTATGGCTACACCTTC. Amino acids: CASSPVASYGYTF.

The V call is TRBV11-3, the J call TRBJ2-1; D is uncertain. This CDR3 is 14 amino acids long. V lost 2 bases and J 0 bases, leaving 5 bases between the germline ends. Germline V gene lookup returns CDR1 SGHNT and CDR2 YENEEA. CDR3 residues: CASSLQSSYNEQFF. CDR3 bases: TGTGCCAGCAGCTTACAGAGCTCCTACAATGAGCAGTTCTTC. Complete variable domain (other parts from reference TRBV11-3 and TRBJ2-1): EAGVVQSPRYKIIEKKQPVAFWCNPISGHNTLYWYLQNLGQGPELLIRYENEEAVDDSQLPKDRFSAERLKGVDSTLKIQPAELGDSAVYLCASSLQSSYNEQFFGPGTRLTVL.

The CDR3 DNA is TGTGCCAGCAGCCAATCTAGCGGGGGCGAGCAGTACTTC. It is translated as CASSQSSGGEQYF. The chain is built from TRBV16 and TRBJ2-7; 9 bases are a match to TRBD2. With V trimmed by 0 bases and J by 6 bases, 0 bases remained unmatched. The CDR3 spans 13 residues. Germline assignment: CDR1 KGHSY and CDR2 FQNENV.

The chain joins TRBV19 to TRBJ2-2; 11 bases match TRBD2. This CDR3 comprises 16 residues. Germline V gene lookup returns CDR1 LNHDA and CDR2 SQIVND (reference sequence). Losses at the gene ends were 7 bases for V and 0 bases for J; bases not matched to a gene: 4. The CDR3 sequence is CASNLAGGPNTGELFF. CDR3 nucleotide sequence: TGTGCCAGTAACTTAGCGGGAGGGCCGAACACCGGGGAGCTGTTTTTT.

The CDR3 DNA reads TGTGCCAGCAGTTTTTATTCCAGTCCGAACACTGAAGCTTTCTTT. Its translation is CASSFYSSPNTEAFF. This chain links TRBV28 with TRBJ1-1, with unresolved D. The CDR3 is 15 amino acids. Trimming removed 3 bases from V and 1 base from J, with 12 bases in between. Germline V gives CDR1 MDHEN, CDR2 SYDVKM.

This clone was counted between two and nine times. The genes are TRBV11-3 and TRBJ2-1; 7 bases map to TRBD1. The V gene's germline CDR1 is SGHNT and CDR2 YENEEA. The V and J ends lost 5 bases and 9 bases, in that order; junction bases with no gene match: 19. The CDR3 has 17 amino acids. CDR3 residues: CASSLLQGTHLSREQFF. The CDR3 DNA is TGTGCCAGCAGCCTGTTACAGGGGACCCACCTCTCGCGTGAGCAGTTCTTC.

This clone was seen a few times. The chain couples TRBV1 to TRBJ1-4; the table's TRBD1 call for D was not verified on the DNA. TRBV1 is deemed a pseudogene. This CDR3 comprises 14 residues. The CDR3 DNA follows: TGCGCCAGCAGTCCCAGTCAGGGTAATGAAAAACTGTTTTTT. It specifies CASSPSQGNEKLFF.

This clone turned up a few times. This chain connects TRBV7-6 to TRBJ2-3, with TRBD2 matching over 9 bases. The germline gives CDR1 SGHVS, CDR2 FNYEAQ. The V gene end was trimmed by 6 bases and the J gene end by 6 bases; junction bases not matched to a gene: 13. The CDR3 loop spans 16 amino acids. CDR3 DNA: TGTGCCAGCAGAGCCGCTAGCGGGAAGGAGGTTGATACGCAGTATTTT. Protein: CASRAASGKEVDTQYF. The full variable domain, with the rest looked up from reference TRBV7-6 and TRBJ2-3, is GAGVSQSPRYKVTKRGQDVALRCDPISGHVSLYWYRQALGQGPEFLTYFNYEAQQDKSGLPNDRFSAERPEGSISTLTIQRTEQRDSAMYRCASRAASGKEVDTQYFGPGTRLTVL.

This clone was picked up a small number of times. CDR3 nucleotide sequence: TGTGCCAGCTCACCACAAGGGGCTAGCACAGATACGCAGTATTTT. Its translation: CASSPQGASTDTQYF. The chain recombines TRBV18 with TRBJ2-3; D might be TRBD1 (5 bases). CDR3 length equals 15 residues. CDR1 and CDR2 from the germline V gene are KGHSH and LQKENI. Between the trimmed V and J ends, which lost 1 base and 0 bases, there was a span of 8 bases.

This chain connects TRBV5-1 to TRBJ2-1, with 10 bases fitting TRBD2. There are 15 residues in the CDR3. Germline lookup yields CDR1 SGHRS and CDR2 YFSETQ. With V trimmed by 4 bases and J by 7 bases, 8 bases remained unmatched. The DNA of the CDR3 is TGCGCCAGCAGCGTTAGCGGGAGGAAAAGGAATGAGCAGTTCTTC. The encoded protein is CASSVSGRKRNEQFF.

This clone was counted a few times. The V and J genes are TRBV10-3 and TRBJ2-6, with D unresolved. CDR1 and CDR2 (germline): ENHRY, SYGVKD. The CDR3 runs to 13 residues. The V end was cut by 10 bases, the J end by 3 bases, with 10 bases between. The CDR3 region is CASWLSGANVLTF. CDR3 in DNA: TGTGCCAGTTGGCTGAGTGGGGCCAACGTCCTGACTTTC.

This clone has more than one count but fewer than ten. The chain combines TRBV9 with TRBJ1-5; no clear D gene. Looked up from germline, CDR1 is SGDLS and CDR2 is YYNGEE. V lost 5 bases to trimming and J lost 6 bases, with 12 bases between them. This CDR3 is 13 amino acids long. In DNA, the CDR3 is TGTGCCAGCAGTGAAGAAGGGATTCAGCCCCAGCATTTT. It is translated as CASSEEGIQPQHF.

This chain uses TRBV14 with TRBJ1-2; D ambiguous. Trimming removed 0 bases from V and 8 bases from J, with 16 bases in between. Per germline, CDR1 SGHDN and CDR2 FVKESK. The CDR3 has 15 residues. The CDR3 region is CASSQDSGILRGYTF. CDR3 DNA: TGTGCCAGCAGCCAAGACTCGGGGATTCTTCGGGGCTACACCTTC.

In its sample, this clone was seen once. This chain uses TRBV28 with TRBJ2-1, with 10 bases that match TRBD2. The CDR3 runs 15 residues. Germline-derived CDR1 and CDR2 are MDHEN and SYDVKM. V was clipped by 4 bases and J by 0 bases; unmatched bases: 0. The CDR3 protein is CASSSSGSSYNEQFF. CDR3 coding DNA: TGTGCCAGCAGTTCTAGCGGGAGCTCCTACAATGAGCAGTTCTTC.